This TCR beta chain was documented in a study of technical replicates of blood from several donors. The assay was immunoSEQ multiplex PCR, and TCRdb's table has in-frame clones only and misses some. This table has about 81,000 clones, roughly 77% appearing once. V dropped 4 bases and J dropped 0; count of bases not matched to a gene: 3. There are 15 residues in the CDR3. Germline V lookup: CDR1 SGHNT, CDR2 YYREEE (reference sequence). The gene calls are TRBV5-4 and TRBJ2-3; TRBD2 agrees at 9 bases. This TCR was recovered from a human donor in good health. Some clones in this sample may be carry-over from other donors' samples. The sequenced sample consisted of PBMCs. The CDR3 spells CASSRGGASTDTQYF. The CDR3 bases are TGTGCCAGCAGCCGCGGGGGGGCAAGCACAGATACGCAGTATTTT.